The 15 T cell receptor beta chains presented below share a single source sample, sequenced in a study of T cell responses to AZD1222 COVID-19 vaccine. Method: immunoSEQ multiplex PCR; TCRdb's copy keeps in-frame clones and lacks some. In the table there are 65,000 to 90,000 clones, approximately 87% of which are singletons. This material consisted of peripheral blood, taken on day 0 of AZD1222 vaccination. The receptors come from an adult in good health.

The CDR3 here is CASSQDPASGNTIYF. As DNA, the CDR3 is TGCGCCAGCAGCCAAGATCCTGCCTCTGGAAACACCATATATTTT. The chain is built from TRBV4-1 and TRBJ1-3, with D unclear. Trimming pared 0 bases from V and 0 bases from J, leaving 6 bases between. The CDR3 has 15 amino acids. Germline V CDR1 and CDR2: MGHRA, YSYEKL.

The chain has TRBV25-1 and TRBJ1-1; a weak D match, TRBD1 (6 bases). The germline CDR1 and CDR2 sequences are MGHDK and SYGVNS. The V end was cut by 3 bases, the J end by 6 bases, with 11 bases between. The CDR3 loop spans 13 amino acids. CDR3 sequence: CASSEVGAAEAFF. In nucleotides, the CDR3 is TGTGCCAGCAGTGAGGTGGGGGCGGCTGAAGCTTTCTTT.

The rearrangement joins TRBV19 to TRBJ1-4; D remains unclear. Trimming took off 5 bases at V and 0 bases at J, with 10 bases between the two ends. The V gene's germline CDR1 is LNHDA and CDR2 SQIVND (reference sequence). This CDR3 is built from 15 residues. The CDR3 is CASSARRPTNEKLFF. The CDR3 DNA follows: TGTGCCAGTAGTGCCCGACGGCCAACTAATGAAAAACTGTTTTTT.

This clone was recorded once. The chain employs TRBV9 and TRBJ1-5; TRBD1 matches at 7 bases. Germline lookup yields CDR1 SGDLS and CDR2 YYNGEE. V trimming: 3 bases; J trimming: 6 bases; junction bases outside the gene matches: 6. This CDR3 is built from 14 residues. The CDR3: CASSATGDLQPQHF. The DNA for the CDR3 is TGTGCCAGCAGCGCTACAGGGGACCTTCAGCCCCAGCATTTT.

V is TRBV2 and J is TRBJ1-4; the D gene is possibly TRBD1 (5 bases). This CDR3 is 11 amino acids long. V was trimmed by 11 bases and J by 5 bases, leaving 9 bases between them. From germline, CDR1 is SNHLY and CDR2 FYNNEI. The CDR3 protein is CAAGGNEKLFF. The CDR3 DNA reads as TGTGCCGCCGGGGGGAATGAAAAACTGTTTTTT.

Written as DNA, the CDR3 is TGTGCCAGCAGTGAAGACCCAAGGGGAGAAGCTTTCTTT. The encoded protein is CASSEDPRGEAFF. V and J are TRBV6-1 and TRBJ1-1; the D gene is possibly TRBD1 (5 bases). Deletions cut 1 base from V and 8 bases from J, with 11 bases between. From germline, CDR1 is MNHNS and CDR2 SASEGT. The CDR3 contains 13 residues.

CDR3 DNA: TGTGCCAGCAGTTTGGAACGCACCGCGATAGAGACCCAGTACTTC. This gives the protein CASSLERTAIETQYF. The V gene is TRBV28, the J gene TRBJ2-5; D gene unclear. The germline V gene encodes CDR1 MDHEN and CDR2 SYDVKM. Trimming removed 3 bases at V and 4 bases at J, with 15 bases between. This CDR3 spans 15 amino acids.

The chain has TRBV6-5 and TRBJ2-7; 8 bases are shared with TRBD1. The CDR3 sequence is 15 residues long. Germline CDR1 MNHEY, CDR2 SVGAGI. V was pared by 7 bases and J by 3 bases, with 11 bases of the junction left unmatched. In nucleotides, the CDR3 is TGTGCCAGCAACAAACCGGACAGGGTCCGCTACGAGCAGTACTTC. It codes for CASNKPDRVRYEQYF.

The V and J genes are TRBV18 and TRBJ1-5, with a tentative D call TRBD1 (5 bases). V was trimmed by 0 bases and J by 1 base, leaving 13 bases between them. Germline CDR1 KGHSH, CDR2 LQKENI. This CDR3 has 17 amino acids. CDR3 loop: CASSPPGDSRSNQPQHF. As DNA, the CDR3 is TGTGCCAGCTCACCACCGGGAGACAGCCGGAGCAATCAGCCCCAGCATTTT.

The gene calls are TRBV7-9 and TRBJ2-7; the match to TRBD2 covers 9 bases. Trimming cost V 11 bases and J 0 bases; bases outside gene matches: 11. Germline V gives CDR1 SEHNR, CDR2 FQNEAQ (reference sequence). The CDR3 loop spans 15 amino acids. The CDR3: CAGRRSGSSSYEQYF. CDR3 sequence (DNA): TGTGCCGGAAGACGTAGCGGGAGCAGCTCCTACGAGCAGTACTTC.

The J gene is TRBJ1-2, the V gene TRBV2; D is unclear. The CDR3 extends over 14 amino acids. The V gene lost 5 bases and the J gene lost 0 bases, with 10 bases spanning the gap. Germline V gene data show CDR1 as SNHLY and CDR2 as FYNNEI. CDR3 region: CASSTSPANYGYTF. CDR3 nucleotide sequence: TGTGCCAGCAGTACCTCACCAGCTAACTATGGCTACACCTTC.

The chain combines TRBV5-1 with TRBJ1-1; 8 nucleotides line up with TRBD1. The CDR3 spans 18 residues. Germline loops: CDR1 SGHRS, CDR2 YFSETQ. V dropped 5 bases and J dropped 0; count of bases not matched to a gene: 15. For the CDR3, the DNA is TGCGCCAGCAGTTCTCGCCCACCGGGACAGGTGTTGAACACTGAAGCTTTCTTT. Encoded protein: CASSSRPPGQVLNTEAFF. Full variable domain (missing parts from reference TRBV5-1 and TRBJ1-1): KAGVTQTPRYLIKTRGQQVTLSCSPISGHRSVSWYQQTPGQGLQFLFEYFSETQRNKGNFPGRFSGRQFSNSRSEMNVSTLELGDSALYLCASSSRPPGQVLNTEAFFGQGTRLTVV.

This chain connects TRBV7-8 to TRBJ1-1; weak D call: TRBD1 (5 bases). The CDR3 runs to 13 residues. From germline, CDR1 is SGHVS and CDR2 FQNEAQ. Trimming left V 5 bases short and J 1 base short, with 8 bases between. In DNA, the CDR3 is TGTGCCAGCAGCCGAACAGGGAACACTGAAGCTTTCTTT. Translating gives CASSRTGNTEAFF.

This chain uses TRBV19 with TRBJ2-2; D uncertain. The CDR3 length is 13 residues. Germline assignment: CDR1 LNHDA and CDR2 SQIVND (reference sequence). V was trimmed by 6 bases and J by 2 bases, leaving 7 bases between them. CDR3 DNA: TGTGCCAGTAGCCCGGCTAACACCGGGGAGCTGTTTTTT. As protein: CASSPANTGELFF.

This chain links TRBV7-9 with TRBJ1-6; the D is unclear. Per germline, CDR1 SEHNR and CDR2 FQNEAQ (reference sequence). This CDR3 comprises 13 residues. The V end lost 5 bases, the J end lost 12 bases, and 14 bases lay between the germline ends. The CDR3 nucleotides read TGTGCCAGCAGCGCCGATTCCCCCCGACCCCTCCACTTT. It is translated as CASSADSPRPLHF.